The source of this T cell receptor beta chain is a study of T cell changes during pregnancy in multiple sclerosis. Assay used: immunoSEQ multiplex PCR; TCRdb lists only in-frame clones, some missing. This sample yields some 14,000 clones, of which 85% to 95% are seen a single time; approximately 3% belongs to the top ten. The TCR was taken from a female donor in good health, enrolled as a control in a pregnancy study. The sample here was peripheral blood, taken in the second trimester of pregnancy.

The CDR3 is CASSPQDANTGELFF. In DNA form, the CDR3 reads TGCGCCAGCAGCCCCCAGGATGCGAACACCGGGGAGCTGTTTTTT. The chain joins TRBV5-1 to TRBJ2-2; D remains ambiguous. Germline CDR1 is SGHRS and CDR2 is YFSETQ. CDR3 length equals 15 residues. V gave up 4 bases and J gave up 0 bases, with 10 bases separating them.